This T cell receptor (beta chain) was obtained from a study of beta chain features in type 1 diabetes (dated by TCRdb to 2017 to 2018). About the investigation overall: Mean age, gender distribution, total cell number and subset yield did not differ between patients and healthy donors. A total of under 120,000,000 sorted cells were examined across all samples, and RNA yield correlated strongly with the number of cells per subset. In the study, TCRB repertoires of sorted circulating CD4+ T cell subsets from recently diagnosed type 1 diabetes patients were compared with those of matched healthy donors. Regulatory and stem cell-like memory subsets were isolated from only 8 patients and roughly eight healthy donors, whereas naive and central memory subsets came from all 28 donors.

All of the isolated RNA was reverse transcribed with the High Capacity cDNA Reverse Transcription Kit, so expressed TCRB transcripts were sequenced. Deep immunoSEQ sequencing was performed on naive, central memory and regulatory T cell samples, with an average of around 3.5 million total reads per sample. Sorted cells were lysed in RLT buffer and RNA was extracted with DNase-treated RNeasy Micro or Mini kits, depending on cell number. To prevent cross-contamination, every cell subset was processed on its own, while patient and healthy donor samples were processed together. Using the immunoSEQ multiplex PCR, TCRB sequences were amplified from cDNA into 87-bp fragments spanning the CDR3 region. The amplicons were sequenced using the Illumina HiSeq platform. The original methods were these. PCR bias was computationally corrected using synthetic template baselines, reads within Hamming distance 2 were collapsed, and singletons that could not be merged were discarded. Reads were aligned against IMGT to assign V, D and J genes, CDR3 length and insertions or deletions at six rearrangement sites. Within each subset, clonotype counts were normalized to sorted cell number, after which true diversity and Gini coefficients were computed with the tcR R package. Repertoire sharing was quantified using the overlap coefficient calculated on TCRB nucleotide sequences. TCRdb stores this immuneACCESS table with in-frame sequences only. Part of the clones is absent; in the studies checked, under half of the shortfall reflects unresolved V genes, and no reason is known for the rest. V and J calls and clone size are copied from that table; D and trimming were computed from the DNA. For this sample the table gives under 250,000 clones, of which 25% to 30% were detected only once. Of the sample, 3.5% to 4.5% falls within the top ten clones.

About this clone: There is no known antigen for this receptor. No per-base quality is available; no much larger clone lies one base away.

Beyond this particular receptor, the publication reports: Because cDNA rather than genomic DNA was sequenced, highly expressing activated cells could have been over-represented, although no difference in activation and CD3 levels was found between groups. Because the HLA sub-analyses included only small numbers of individuals, any influence of HLA type on TCRB rearrangement was left unresolved. At VDJ recombination sites, type 1 diabetes patients had fewer insertions and more deleted nucleotides, which implies abnormalities in thymic rearrangement. Naive, central memory and regulatory TCRB repertoires appeared to be more similar among patients than among healthy donors. Type 1 diabetes patients showed a moderate but significant shortening of TCRB CDR3 length in all four CD4+ subsets. PCR may preferentially amplify shorter templates, but because patient and control samples were amplified and corrected together, any resulting skew would affect both groups equally.

Unmatched junction bases come to 2, with V trimmed by 2 bases and J by 0 bases. From a lookup of the germline V gene, CDR1 and CDR2 are SGHRS and YFSETQ. The CDR3 holds 16 amino acids from the cysteine to the phenylalanine. Of the read, only the CDR3 DNA is kept; its 48 bases are in frame from base 1. Each donor gave one peripheral blood draw, averaging approximately 0.12 L, which was collected into heparinised tubes. Using a panel that included CD45RO, CCR7, CD25, CD127, CD95 and CD27, naive, central memory, regulatory and stem cell-like memory CD4+ T cells were sorted on a BD FACSAria II. Purity was above 95% for every sorted population. PBMCs were isolated right away by Lymphoprep density gradient centrifugation and were stained directly, without culture. To minimize batch effects, samples were stained and sorted in pairs, one healthy donor with one patient per experiment.

The sequenced sample consisted of central memory CD4+ T cells from blood. The V and J segments used are TRBV5-1 and TRBJ2-3; TRBD2 aligns with 11 central bases. The receptor's source is a man aged 25 to 40 in good health. This receptor has the CDR3 CASSLRTSGSTDTQYF. The DNA sequence is given as TGCGCCAGCAGCTTAAGGACTAGCGGGAGCACAGATACGCAGTATTTT.